This T cell receptor (beta chain) was identified during a study of blood T cells in healthy people across ages. Primed by a sample-barcoded 5' primer and a J-beta primer mix, a second PCR proceeded for 7 to 11 cycles. TCRdb re-derived calls from the 5' RACE reads in MiXCR, one entry per CDR3 protein. The sample has over a million distinct CDR3 sequences; around 59% are singletons. V was pared by 2 bases and J by 7 bases, with 2 bases of the junction left unmatched. There are 12 residues in the CDR3. The V gene's germline CDR1 is SGHDT and CDR2 YYEEEE. The receptor comes from a man aged 18-30 years in good health. Source material: blood. V and J are TRBV5-6 and TRBJ1-2; 7 positions agree with TRBD1. The CDR3 coding sequence is TGTGCCAGCAGCTTCACAGGGGCTGGCTACACCTTC. Translating it yields CASSFTGAGYTF.